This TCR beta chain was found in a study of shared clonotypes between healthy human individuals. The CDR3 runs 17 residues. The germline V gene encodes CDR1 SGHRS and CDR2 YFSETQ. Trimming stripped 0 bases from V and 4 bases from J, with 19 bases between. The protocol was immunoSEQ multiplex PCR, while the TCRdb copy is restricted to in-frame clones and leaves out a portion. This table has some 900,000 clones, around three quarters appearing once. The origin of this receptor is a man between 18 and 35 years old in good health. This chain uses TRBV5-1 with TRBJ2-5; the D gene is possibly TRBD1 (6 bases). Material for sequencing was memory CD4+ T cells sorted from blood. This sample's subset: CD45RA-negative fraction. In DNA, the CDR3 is TGCGCCAGCAGCTTGGCCTCATTGGGCAGGGGAACAGAGACCCAGTACTTC. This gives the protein CASSLASLGRGTETQYF. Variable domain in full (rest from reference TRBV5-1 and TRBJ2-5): KAGVTQTPRYLIKTRGQQVTLSCSPISGHRSVSWYQQTPGQGLQFLFEYFSETQRNKGNFPGRFSGRQFSNSRSEMNVSTLELGDSALYLCASSLASLGRGTETQYFGPGTRLLVL.